This note documents a single T cell receptor (beta chain) sequence. Its antigen is as yet unknown. This sample stems from a study of CD8 T cells in Susac syndrome. Broader study findings: The study conceded that relatively few individuals underwent its TCR sequencing and HLA analysis.

Random-hexamer reverse transcription was applied to roughly 0.5 to 1 ug RNA. The method of amplification for TCR beta CDR3 was immunoSEQ multiplex PCR, covering 54 Vbeta and 13 Jbeta. TCRdb used MiXCR to reprocess the immunoSEQ multiplex PCR reads, holding one entry per CDR3 protein. This sample carries some 100,000 distinct CDR3 sequences, about nine tenths of them seen once, and the ten largest clones take about 0.12%. Sequencing of TCR beta, carried out with a high-throughput approach, was applied to CD8+ and CD4+ T cells from the blood. Healthy donors were controls matched for age and sex. Deletions cut 6 bases from V and 0 bases from J, with 24 bases between. The CDR3 runs to 18 residues. The germline V gene encodes CDR1 DFQATT and CDR2 SNEGSKA (reference sequence).

The V and J genes are TRBV20-1 and TRBJ1-5; D perhaps matches TRBD1 (6 bases). The TCR originated in a human donor in good health. The specimen sequenced was CD8+ T cells from PBMCs. CDR3 sequence (DNA): TGCAGTGCGCTAGCCGCCAGGACACAGGGTAATAGCAATCAGCCCCAGCATTTT. It encodes CSALAARTQGNSNQPQHF.